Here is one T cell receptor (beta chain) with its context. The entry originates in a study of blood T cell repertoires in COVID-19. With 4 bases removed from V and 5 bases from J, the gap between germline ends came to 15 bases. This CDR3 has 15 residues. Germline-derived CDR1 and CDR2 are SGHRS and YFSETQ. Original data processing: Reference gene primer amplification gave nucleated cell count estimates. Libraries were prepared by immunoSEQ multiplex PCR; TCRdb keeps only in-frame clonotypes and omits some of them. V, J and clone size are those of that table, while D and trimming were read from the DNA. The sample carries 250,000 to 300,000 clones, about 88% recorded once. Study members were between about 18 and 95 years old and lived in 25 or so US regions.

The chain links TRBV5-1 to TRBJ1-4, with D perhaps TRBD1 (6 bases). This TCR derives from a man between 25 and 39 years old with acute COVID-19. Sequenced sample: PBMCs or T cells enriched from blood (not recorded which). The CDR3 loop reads CASSPSGGPNEKLFF. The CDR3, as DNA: TGCGCCAGCAGCCCCTCGGGGGGCCCAAATGAAAAACTGTTTTTT.